This T cell receptor (beta chain) was captured by sequencing in a study of blood T cell repertoires in COVID-19. The germline gives CDR1 MGHRA, CDR2 YSYEKL. This CDR3 comprises 14 residues. The V gene end was trimmed by 0 bases and the J gene end by 7 bases; junction bases not matched to a gene: 1. Data came from immunoSEQ multiplex PCR; TCRdb stores just in-frame clones and leaves some out. Among about 300,000 clones listed, 85% were seen once. This chain links TRBV4-1 with TRBJ1-4, with 8 bases that match TRBD1. The source is a woman between 45 and 60 years old who had recovered from COVID-19. The sequencing sample was made of PBMCs or T cells enriched from blood (not recorded which). The CDR3 reads CASSQEDRAEKLFF. DNA of the CDR3: TGCGCCAGCAGCCAAGAGGACAGGGCTGAAAAACTGTTTTTT.